A single sample gave rise to the 31 T cell receptor beta chains below, sequenced in a study of beta chain features in type 1 diabetes. Study findings and constraints: All four CD4+ subsets from Type 1 diabetes patients carried moderately but significantly shorter TCRB CDR3s.

TCRB transcripts that were expressed got sequenced, as all of the isolated RNA had been reverse transcribed. Sequencing was performed with immunoSEQ multiplex PCR; in TCRdb, only in-frame clones are kept and a portion is missing. The table shows 160,000 or so clones, with 7% to 9.5% occurring only once. Their antigens are not known. The sequencing sample was made of central memory CD4+ T cells from blood. The source is a woman between 25 and 40 years old with type 1 diabetes.

This chain uses TRBV14 with TRBJ2-3, with no clear D. Deletions cut 2 bases from V and 0 bases from J, with 12 bases between. CDR3 length: 16 amino acids. The V gene's germline CDR1 is SGHDN and CDR2 FVKESK. The CDR3 sequence: CASSQKHRLSTDTQYF. The CDR3 region has the DNA TGTGCCAGCAGCCAAAAACACCGTCTTAGCACAGATACGCAGTATTTT.

The sample holds a few counts of this clone. The V gene is TRBV27, the J gene TRBJ2-7; the match to TRBD2 covers 15 bases. The J segment lost 4 bases and the V segment lost 7 bases, leaving 11 bases of the junction unmatched. This CDR3 contains 17 residues. Per the germline V gene, CDR1 is MNHEY and CDR2 is SMNVEV (reference sequence). CDR3 loop: CASKGLAGGTELYEQYF. In DNA form, the CDR3 reads TGTGCCAGCAAAGGACTAGCGGGAGGGACCGAATTATACGAGCAGTACTTC.

This clone was detected a few times. The chain uses TRBV28 and TRBJ2-5, with 11 bases that match TRBD1. In germline, CDR1 is MDHEN, CDR2 SYDVKM. With V trimmed by 7 bases and J by 2 bases, 9 bases remained unmatched. The CDR3 has 16 residues. CDR3 sequence reads: CASTFGRDRGQETQYF. The CDR3 coding sequence is TGTGCCAGCACCTTCGGCCGGGACAGGGGGCAAGAGACCCAGTACTTC.

The V gene is TRBV6-5, the J gene TRBJ1-1; 7 bases align to TRBD1. The CDR3 extends over 13 amino acids. In germline, CDR1 is MNHEY, CDR2 SVGAGI. Trimming at V came to 6 bases and at J to 11 bases, leaving 12 bases not matched to a gene. The CDR3 region is CASSRYADREAFF. The DNA of the CDR3 is TGTGCCAGCAGCCGCTACGCCGACAGGGAGGCTTTCTTT.

The chain employs TRBV28 and TRBJ2-5; TRBD1 aligns across 8 bases. V was pared by 8 bases and J by 4 bases, with 3 bases of the junction left unmatched. The CDR3 runs 12 residues. CDR1 MDHEN and CDR2 SYDVKM come from the germline V gene. Here the CDR3 DNA reads TGTGCCAGCGGACAGGGAGCAGAGACCCAGTACTTC. It encodes CASGQGAETQYF.

This clone occurred many times. The V gene is TRBV6-1, the J gene TRBJ2-3, with 7 bases that match TRBD2. The CDR3 is 15 amino acids. The J segment lost 4 bases and the V segment lost 0 bases, leaving 4 bases of the junction unmatched. In germline, CDR1 is MNHNS, CDR2 SASEGT. The CDR3 loop reads CASSEARGISDTQYF. The CDR3, as DNA: TGTGCCAGCAGTGAAGCGCGGGGGATCTCAGATACGCAGTATTTT.

The chain couples TRBV7-3 to TRBJ2-2, with 7 bases aligning to TRBD2. With 5 bases clipped from V and 7 bases from J, the junction kept 4 bases outside the gene matches. Germline V gene data show CDR1 as SGHTA and CDR2 as FQGTGA. CDR3 length: 13 amino acids. This CDR3 reads CASSPGLVGELFF. The CDR3 nucleotides read TGTGCCAGCAGCCCCGGACTAGTCGGGGAGCTGTTTTTT.

CDR3 loop: CASSLGASGSNEQFF. CDR3 DNA sequence: TGCGCCAGCAGCTTGGGGGCTAGCGGGTCCAATGAGCAGTTCTTC. V is TRBV5-1 and J is TRBJ2-1, with 8 bases identical to TRBD2. The CDR3 has 15 residues. The V gene end was trimmed by 0 bases and the J gene end by 6 bases; junction bases not matched to a gene: 5. CDR1 and CDR2 from the germline V gene are SGHRS and YFSETQ.

This clone was observed a handful of times. The V gene is TRBV7-9, the J gene TRBJ1-2, with D perhaps TRBD1 (6 bases). CDR3 size: 12 residues. The V gene's germline CDR1 is SEHNR and CDR2 FQNEAQ (reference sequence). Trimming removed 5 bases from V and 8 bases from J, with 12 bases in between. The CDR3 bases are TGTGCCAGCAGCCCGGAGACAGGAGGCTACACCTTC. It codes for CASSPETGGYTF.

This chain links TRBV5-4 with TRBJ2-5; D is ambiguous. The length of the CDR3 is 13 residues. Germline V CDR1 and CDR2: SGHNT, YYREEE (reference sequence). V lost 0 bases and J 2 bases, leaving 5 bases between the germline ends. CDR3 coding DNA: TGTGCCAGCAGCTTGGCTGTTCAAGAGACCCAGTACTTC. Its protein product is CASSLAVQETQYF.

This clone was seen a handful of times. Distinct nucleotide sequences in the sample also encode this CDR3. The rearrangement links TRBV19 to TRBJ1-5; D perhaps matches TRBD1 (5 bases). The germline V and J ends were trimmed by 3 bases and 5 bases, with 8 bases remaining between them. This CDR3 is 13 amino acids long. The V gene's germline CDR1 is LNHDA and CDR2 SQIVND (reference sequence). CDR3 protein: CASSIDRDQPQHF. CDR3 sequence (DNA): TGTGCCAGTAGTATCGACAGAGATCAGCCCCAGCATTTT. Full variable domain (missing parts from reference TRBV19 and TRBJ1-5): DGGITQSPKYLFRKEGQNVTLSCEQNLNHDAMYWYRQDPGQGLRLIYYSQIVNDFQKGDIAEGYSVSREKKESFPLTVTSAQKNPTAFYLCASSIDRDQPQHFGDGTRLSIL.

This clone was found a few times. The chain carries TRBV6-1 and TRBJ2-7; D may be TRBD2 (5 bases). The CDR3 loop spans 13 amino acids. Looked up from germline, CDR1 is MNHNS and CDR2 is SASEGT. Between the trimmed V and J ends, which lost 7 bases and 3 bases, there was a span of 13 bases. CDR3 amino acids: CASMSVGLYEQYF. The CDR3 DNA follows: TGTGCCAGCATGTCAGTCGGACTCTACGAGCAGTACTTC.

This chain joins TRBV18 and TRBJ2-7, with 9 bases lining up with TRBD2. The CDR3 runs to 18 residues. Germline V gene sequence: CDR1 KGHSH, CDR2 LQKENI. V shed 6 bases, J shed 5 bases, and the junction held 20 bases outside the gene matches. CDR3 residues: CASSRTSARLSVQNEQYF. The CDR3 nucleotides read TGTGCCAGCTCGAGGACTAGCGCGAGGCTTTCTGTCCAAAACGAGCAGTACTTC. Based on the CDR3 plus reference TRBV18 and TRBJ2-7, the full variable domain is NAGVMQNPRHLVRRRGQEARLRCSPMKGHSHVYWYRQLPEEGLKFMVYLQKENIIDESGMPKERFSAEFPKEGPSILRIQQVVRGDSAAYFCASSRTSARLSVQNEQYFGPGTRLTVT.

V is TRBV5-1 and J is TRBJ1-4, with TRBD1 as a possible D gene (6 bases). Trimming took 0 bases from V and 3 from J, leaving 18 bases between them. The CDR3 has 18 amino acids. The V gene's germline CDR1 is SGHRS and CDR2 YFSETQ. CDR3 amino acids: CASSLGTSGTLANEKLFF. The CDR3 DNA sequence: TGCGCCAGCAGCTTGGGGACGTCCGGGACACTAGCTAATGAAAAACTGTTTTTT.

This clone came up a few times. The rearrangement joins TRBV5-4 to TRBJ2-2; tentative D call: TRBD2 (7 bases). Germline lookup yields CDR1 SGHNT and CDR2 YYREEE (reference sequence). V was clipped by 4 bases and J by 5 bases, with 15 bases between them. The CDR3 spans 15 residues. The CDR3 region has the DNA TGTGCCAGCAGCCCTTACGGGGGGCCAACCGGGGAGCTGTTTTTT. It yields the protein CASSPYGGPTGELFF.

This clone was counted between two and nine times. This chain uses TRBV5-1 with TRBJ2-1; D may be TRBD2 (5 bases). V was cut by 7 bases and J by 5 bases, with 10 bases left in between. In germline, CDR1 is SGHRS, CDR2 YFSETQ. The CDR3 runs 12 residues. CDR3 in amino acids: CASGLSDNEQFF. CDR3 coding DNA: TGCGCCAGCGGGCTTAGCGACAATGAGCAGTTCTTC.

Only a few counts were recorded for this clone. The gene calls are TRBV19 and TRBJ2-3, with D perhaps TRBD2 (6 bases). The CDR3 totals 16 residues. The ends were cut back, 1 base at V and 6 bases at J, with 17 bases in the middle. Germline V gene sequence: CDR1 LNHDA, CDR2 SQIVND (reference sequence). CDR3 residues: CASSIARGIVTDTQYF. The CDR3 bases are TGTGCCAGTAGTATAGCCCGGGGGATAGTCACGGATACGCAGTATTTT.

This chain joins TRBV19 and TRBJ1-5, with D perhaps TRBD1 (5 bases). V dropped 6 bases and J dropped 3 bases, with 12 bases sitting between them. CDR3 size: 14 residues. The germline CDR1 and CDR2 sequences are LNHDA and SQIVND (reference sequence). CDR3 sequence reads: CASSVRGLNQPQHF. CDR3 DNA sequence: TGTGCCAGTAGCGTAAGGGGACTCAATCAGCCCCAGCATTTT.

The CDR3 nucleotides are TGTGCCAGCAGTCCCCAGTTTGCAACTAATGAAAAACTGTTTTTT. Its protein is CASSPQFATNEKLFF. The genes are TRBV27 and TRBJ1-4; D gene ambiguous. This CDR3 contains 15 residues. Germline CDR1 is MNHEY and CDR2 is SMNVEV (reference sequence). V lost 5 bases to trimming and J lost 0 bases, with 10 bases between them.

This clone was seen a few times. V gene TRBV28 combines with J gene TRBJ1-5, with 7 bases that match TRBD1. V was pared by 4 bases and J by 9 bases, with 9 bases of the junction left unmatched. This CDR3 has 14 residues. Germline values: CDR1 MDHEN, CDR2 SYDVKM. The CDR3 nucleotides are TGTGCCAGCAGTTGGCCAGGGGGATTGCGGCCCCAGCATTTT. Protein product: CASSWPGGLRPQHF. Together with reference TRBV28 and TRBJ1-5, the CDR3 gives the full variable domain: DVKVTQSSRYLVKRTGEKVFLECVQDMDHENMFWYRQDPGLGLRLIYFSYDVKMKEKGDIPEGYSVSREKKERFSLILESASTNQTSMYLCASSWPGGLRPQHFGDGTRLSIL.

About this clone: The same CDR3 can be traced to other DNA sequences in this sample. This chain connects TRBV15 to TRBJ1-2; 7 bases line up with TRBD1. The V segment lost 1 base and the J segment 8 bases; nucleotides outside the gene matches: 1. From germline, CDR1 is LNHNV and CDR2 YYDKDF (reference sequence). The CDR3 contains 12 residues. The CDR3 region is CATSRAGGGYTF. The CDR3, as DNA: TGTGCCACCAGCAGAGCAGGGGGGGGCTACACCTTC.

The V and J genes are TRBV5-1 and TRBJ2-1, with 8 nucleotides matching TRBD1. Germline CDR1 and CDR2: SGHRS and YFSETQ. The CDR3 runs 14 residues. Trimming removed 5 bases from V and 7 bases from J; junction bases left unmatched: 8. The chain's CDR3 is CASSPDRAGNEQFF. Here the CDR3 DNA reads TGCGCCAGCAGTCCGGACAGGGCCGGGAATGAGCAGTTCTTC.

In this sample, this clone turned up a few times. The chain carries TRBV5-1 and TRBJ1-2; a possible D gene is TRBD1 (5 bases). With 4 bases removed from V and 8 bases from J, the gap between germline ends came to 15 bases. The germline V gene has CDR1 SGHRS and CDR2 YFSETQ. The length of the CDR3 is 13 residues. CDR3 DNA: TGCGCCAGCAGCGCAACCGACAGCAGCGGCTACACCTTC. Translation gives CASSATDSSGYTF.

This clone has only a few counts. The chain has TRBV2 and TRBJ2-7; D uncertain. The CDR3 totals 12 residues. From germline, CDR1 is SNHLY and CDR2 FYNNEI. The V and J ends lost 3 bases and 5 bases respectively, with 8 bases between them. CDR3 sequence reads: CASSDVEHEQYF. The DNA for the CDR3 is TGTGCCAGCAGTGACGTGGAGCACGAGCAGTACTTC.

The J gene is TRBJ2-7, the V gene TRBV6-5, with TRBD1 matching over 8 bases. V was clipped by 0 bases and J by 6 bases; unmatched bases: 7. CDR1 MNHEY and CDR2 SVGAGI come from the germline V gene. There are 15 residues in the CDR3. CDR3: CASSYSETGVSEQYF. The CDR3 DNA is TGTGCCAGCAGTTACTCGGAGACAGGGGTCTCCGAGCAGTACTTC.

CDR3 residues: CASSSRTQETQYF. The CDR3 coding sequence is TGTGCCAGCAGTTCGAGAACTCAAGAGACCCAGTACTTC. The chain links TRBV27 to TRBJ2-5, with D unclear. V lost 4 bases and J lost 2, with 8 bases in between. The germline V gene encodes CDR1 MNHEY and CDR2 SMNVEV (reference sequence). The CDR3 runs to 13 residues.

This clone has just a few counts. The chain uses TRBV10-3 and TRBJ2-1; D unclear. V was cut by 8 bases and J by 4 bases, with 9 bases left in between. Germline CDR1 and CDR2: ENHRY and SYGVKD. The CDR3 has 12 residues. CDR3 bases: TGTGCCATCCAGTCGCCGTACAATGAGCAGTTCTTC. Residues: CAIQSPYNEQFF.

This clone has more than one count but fewer than ten. The CDR3 here is CASSLVYTEAFF. The CDR3 region has the DNA TGTGCCAGCAGCCTAGTCTACACTGAAGCTTTCTTT. V gene TRBV14 combines with J gene TRBJ1-1, with D unclear. Per germline, CDR1 SGHDN and CDR2 FVKESK. Trimming cost V 4 bases and J 3 bases, with 6 bases left between them. This CDR3 is 12 amino acids long.

This chain uses TRBV11-2 with TRBJ1-2, with D possibly TRBD1 on 6 matching bases. Between the trimmed V and J ends, which lost 5 bases and 7 bases, there was a span of 17 bases. The CDR3 has 14 residues. Germline V gene sequence: CDR1 SGHAT, CDR2 FQNNGV. Here the CDR3 reads CASSVTGWSAGYTF. The CDR3 DNA is TGTGCCAGCAGCGTAACAGGGTGGTCCGCTGGCTACACCTTC.

The chain links TRBV30 to TRBJ2-5; D is unresolved. The CDR3 covers 12 residues. CDR1 is GTSNPN and CDR2 is SVGIG in the germline V gene (reference sequence). V dropped 4 bases and J dropped 1 base, with 7 bases sitting between them. In DNA, the CDR3 is TGTGCCTGGACTAGGCTCCAAGAGACCCAGTACTTC. This gives the protein CAWTRLQETQYF.

The V call is TRBV18, the J call TRBJ2-1, with 10 bases fitting TRBD2. The ends lost 0 bases at V and 8 bases at J; junction bases unmatched: 4. The CDR3 totals 15 residues. From germline, CDR1 is KGHSH and CDR2 LQKENI. DNA of the CDR3: TGTGCCAGCTCACCACCCCTAGCGGGAGAGGATGAGCAGTTCTTC. It encodes CASSPPLAGEDEQFF.